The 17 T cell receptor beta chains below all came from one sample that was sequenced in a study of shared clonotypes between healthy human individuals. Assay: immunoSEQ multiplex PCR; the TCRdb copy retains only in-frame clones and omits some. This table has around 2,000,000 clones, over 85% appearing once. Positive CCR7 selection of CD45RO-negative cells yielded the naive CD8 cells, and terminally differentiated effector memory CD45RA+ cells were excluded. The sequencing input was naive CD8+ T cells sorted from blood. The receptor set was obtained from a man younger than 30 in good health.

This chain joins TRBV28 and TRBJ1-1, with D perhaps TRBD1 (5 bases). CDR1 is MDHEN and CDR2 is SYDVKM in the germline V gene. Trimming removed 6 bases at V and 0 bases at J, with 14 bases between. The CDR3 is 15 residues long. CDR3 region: CASRDGWGVNTEAFF. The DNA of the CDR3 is TGTGCCAGCAGGGACGGGTGGGGGGTGAACACTGAAGCTTTCTTT.

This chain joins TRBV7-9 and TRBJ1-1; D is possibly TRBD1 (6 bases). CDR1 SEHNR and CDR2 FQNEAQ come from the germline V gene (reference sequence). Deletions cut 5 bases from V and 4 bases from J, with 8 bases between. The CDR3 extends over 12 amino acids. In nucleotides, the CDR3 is TGTGCCAGCAGCGTCAGGGGCACTGAAGCTTTCTTT. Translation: CASSVRGTEAFF.

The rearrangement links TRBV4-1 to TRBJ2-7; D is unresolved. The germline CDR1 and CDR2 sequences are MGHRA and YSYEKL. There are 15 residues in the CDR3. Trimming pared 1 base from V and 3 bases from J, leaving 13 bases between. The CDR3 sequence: CASSQGGVASYEQYF. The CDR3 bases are TGCGCCAGCAGCCAAGGTGGAGTAGCAAGCTACGAGCAGTACTTC.

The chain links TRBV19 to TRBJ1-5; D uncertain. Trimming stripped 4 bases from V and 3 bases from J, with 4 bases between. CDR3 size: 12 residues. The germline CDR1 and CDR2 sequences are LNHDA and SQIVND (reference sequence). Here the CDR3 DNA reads TGTGCCAGTAGTAACTACAATCAGCCCCAGCATTTT. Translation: CASSNYNQPQHF.

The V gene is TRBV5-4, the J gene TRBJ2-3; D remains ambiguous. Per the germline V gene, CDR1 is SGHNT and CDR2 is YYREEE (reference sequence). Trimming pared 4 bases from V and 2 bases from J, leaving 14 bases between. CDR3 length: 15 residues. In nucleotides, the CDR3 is TGTGCCAGCAGCCCCTTATCCGAACTCACAGATACGCAGTATTTT. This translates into CASSPLSELTDTQYF.

CDR3 nucleotides: TGTGCCAGCAGCGCCAATCCGGAGGGCTACACCTTC. Translated: CASSANPEGYTF. V and J are TRBV7-8 and TRBJ1-2, with D unclear. Germline loops: CDR1 SGHVS, CDR2 FQNEAQ. CDR3 length: 12 amino acids. V was pared by 5 bases and J by 8 bases, with 12 bases between.

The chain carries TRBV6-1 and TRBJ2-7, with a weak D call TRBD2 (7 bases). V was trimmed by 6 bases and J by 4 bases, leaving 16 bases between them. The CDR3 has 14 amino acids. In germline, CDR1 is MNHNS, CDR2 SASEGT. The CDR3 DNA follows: TGTGCCAGCAGGGTCCCAGGGAGGGGGTACGAGCAGTACTTC. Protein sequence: CASRVPGRGYEQYF.

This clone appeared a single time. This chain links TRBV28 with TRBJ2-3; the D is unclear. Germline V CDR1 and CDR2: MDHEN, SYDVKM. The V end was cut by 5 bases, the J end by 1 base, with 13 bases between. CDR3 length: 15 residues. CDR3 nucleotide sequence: TGTGCCAGCAGTGCCGGTTGGGCGGGCACAGATACGCAGTATTTT. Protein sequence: CASSAGWAGTDTQYF.

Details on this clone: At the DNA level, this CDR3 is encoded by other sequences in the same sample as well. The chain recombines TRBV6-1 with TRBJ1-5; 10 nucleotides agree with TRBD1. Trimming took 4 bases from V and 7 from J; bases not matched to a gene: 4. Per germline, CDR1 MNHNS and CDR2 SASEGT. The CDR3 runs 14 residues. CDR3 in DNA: TGTGCCAGCAGTGGGACAGGGGGACGACAGCCCCAGCATTTT. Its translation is CASSGTGGRQPQHF.

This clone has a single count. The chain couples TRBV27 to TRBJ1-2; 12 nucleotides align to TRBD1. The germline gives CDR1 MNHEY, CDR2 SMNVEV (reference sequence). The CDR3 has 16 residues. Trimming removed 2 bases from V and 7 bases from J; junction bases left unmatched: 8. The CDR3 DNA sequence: TGTGCCAGCAGTTTAACGTTGGGACAGGGGGCTTCTGGCTACACCTTC. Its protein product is CASSLTLGQGASGYTF.

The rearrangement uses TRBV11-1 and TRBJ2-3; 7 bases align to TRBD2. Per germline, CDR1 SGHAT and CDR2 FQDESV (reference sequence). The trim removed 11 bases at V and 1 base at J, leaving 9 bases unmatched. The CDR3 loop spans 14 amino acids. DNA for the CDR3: TGTGCCTCAATGGAGGCGGGGGGCACAGATACGCAGTATTTT. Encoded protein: CASMEAGGTDTQYF. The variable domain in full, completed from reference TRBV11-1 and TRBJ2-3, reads EAEVAQSPRYKITEKSQAVAFWCDPISGHATLYWYRQILGQGPELLVQFQDESVVDDSQLPKDRFSAERLKGVDSTLKIQPAELGDSAMYLCASMEAGGTDTQYFGPGTRLTVL.

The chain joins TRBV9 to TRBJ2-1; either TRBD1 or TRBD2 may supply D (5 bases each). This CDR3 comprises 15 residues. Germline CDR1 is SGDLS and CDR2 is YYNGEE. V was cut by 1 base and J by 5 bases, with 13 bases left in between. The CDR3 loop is CASSVSGTDNNEQFF. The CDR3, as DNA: TGTGCCAGCAGCGTATCCGGGACCGATAACAATGAGCAGTTCTTC.

CDR3 sequence: CASSWDPSYEQYF. CDR3 nucleotides: TGTGCCAGCAGCTGGGATCCCTCCTACGAGCAGTACTTC. This chain connects TRBV7-9 to TRBJ2-7, with D hard to call. Germline CDR1 is SEHNR and CDR2 is FQNEAQ (reference sequence). The CDR3 has 13 amino acids. Trimming removed 4 bases from V and 0 bases from J, with 7 bases in between.

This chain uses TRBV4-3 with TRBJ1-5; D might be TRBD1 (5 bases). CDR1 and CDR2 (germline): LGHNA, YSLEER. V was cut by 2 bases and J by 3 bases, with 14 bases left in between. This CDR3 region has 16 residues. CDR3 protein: CASSQFFTGVNQPQHF. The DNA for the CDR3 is TGCGCCAGCAGCCAATTTTTCACAGGAGTCAATCAGCCCCAGCATTTT.

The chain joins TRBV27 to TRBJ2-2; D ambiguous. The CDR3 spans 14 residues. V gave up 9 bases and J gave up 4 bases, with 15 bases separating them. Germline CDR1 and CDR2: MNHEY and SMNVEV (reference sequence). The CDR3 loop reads CASSDGVGTGELFF. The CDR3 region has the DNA TGTGCCAGTTCGGACGGCGTTGGCACCGGGGAGCTGTTTTTT.

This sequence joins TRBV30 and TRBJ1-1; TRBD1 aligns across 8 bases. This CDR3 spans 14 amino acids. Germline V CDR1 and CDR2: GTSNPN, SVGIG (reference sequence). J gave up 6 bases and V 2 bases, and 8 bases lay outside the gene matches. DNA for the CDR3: TGTGCCTGGAGTAACGGACAGGGTGCGTCTGAAGCTTTCTTT. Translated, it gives CAWSNGQGASEAFF.

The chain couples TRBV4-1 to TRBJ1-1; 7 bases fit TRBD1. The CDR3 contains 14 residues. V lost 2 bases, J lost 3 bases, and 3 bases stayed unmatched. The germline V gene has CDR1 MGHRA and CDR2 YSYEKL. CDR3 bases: TGCGCCAGCAGCCAATCGACAGGGTACACTGAAGCTTTCTTT. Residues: CASSQSTGYTEAFF.